This T cell receptor (beta chain) was recorded in a study of Ad26.COV2.S vaccination and SARS-CoV-2 variants. Treatment in this sample: around 19 received Ad26.COV2.S at low or high dose, single or two shots; a few received placebo; per-sample allocation not given. Collection of samples fell on day 63 after the first vaccine or placebo injection. Sequencing was performed with immunoSEQ multiplex PCR; in TCRdb, only in-frame clones are kept and a portion is missing. Of about 430,000 clones in the sample, 80% to 95% were seen once. The V end was cut by 4 bases, the J end by 2 bases, with 13 bases between. The CDR3 consists of 15 residues. Germline CDR1 and CDR2: SGHNT and YYREEE (reference sequence).

V gene TRBV5-4 combines with J gene TRBJ1-3, with D maybe TRBD1 (6 bases). The sequencing used peripheral blood, collected in a trial of Ad26.COV2.S vaccine versus placebo. The receptor was isolated from a person aged 18 to 65 who received the Ad26.COV2.S COVID-19 vaccine or a placebo. This chain's CDR3 is CASSIQGETGNTIYF. CDR3 nucleotide sequence: TGTGCCAGCAGCATACAGGGAGAGACTGGAAACACCATATATTTT.